Given below is one TCR beta chain in context. Its antigen is unknown. The entry originates in a study of response to subunit inactivated influenza vaccine. TCRdb re-derived calls from the RT-PCR reads in MiXCR, one entry per CDR3 protein. The sample consists of about 500,000 distinct CDR3 sequences, 16% of them appearing once. The CDR3 runs to 16 residues. Germline CDR1 and CDR2: MNHEY and SVGEGT. V was pared by 0 bases and J by 2 bases, with 1 base of the junction left unmatched. Findings and limits, study-wide: The authors offered the suggestion that each seasonal influenza vaccination recruits few new T cells.

The specimen was CD4+ T cells sorted from PBMCs, collected about 23 months after vaccination. The sequence came from a man between 50 and 75 years old who received an inactivated influenza vaccine. V gene TRBV6-2 or TRBV6-3 combines with J gene TRBJ2-7, with 13 bases lining up with TRBD2. The CDR3 region is CASSYSTSGRAYEQYF. The CDR3 bases are TGTGCCAGCAGTTACTCTACTAGCGGGAGGGCCTACGAGCAGTACTTC.